This T cell receptor beta chain was observed in a study of neurological immune-mediated disorders. As for the study in general: The disease course was relapsing-remitting in some 30 and secondary progressive in 3 of the 34 multiple sclerosis patients. Study-wide points: The greatest TCR clonal expansion occurred in HTLV-1-associated myelopathy and the least in multiple sclerosis, which fell below healthy controls.

The unsorted libraries were made from 2 million PBMCs kept at -80 C. cDNA was made by 5'RACE with 10-nucleotide random UMIs. TCRdb analysed the 5' RACE reads with MiXCR anew, one entry per CDR3 protein. The sample lists tens of thousands of distinct CDR3 sequences, 3.4% occurring once. This clonotype appeared many times. Its specificity is not known. The material sequenced was PBMCs. This sequence originates from a man aged 35 to 55 with multiple sclerosis.

CDR3 nucleotide sequence: TGTGCCAGCAGCCGTGGACTGGCTAACTATGGCTACACCTTC. Translated: CASSRGLANYGYTF. The V and J genes are TRBV6-5 and TRBJ1-2; D gene uncertain. The CDR3 has 14 residues. Per germline, CDR1 MNHEY and CDR2 SVGAGI. Trimming left V 6 bases short and J 0 bases short, with 11 bases between.